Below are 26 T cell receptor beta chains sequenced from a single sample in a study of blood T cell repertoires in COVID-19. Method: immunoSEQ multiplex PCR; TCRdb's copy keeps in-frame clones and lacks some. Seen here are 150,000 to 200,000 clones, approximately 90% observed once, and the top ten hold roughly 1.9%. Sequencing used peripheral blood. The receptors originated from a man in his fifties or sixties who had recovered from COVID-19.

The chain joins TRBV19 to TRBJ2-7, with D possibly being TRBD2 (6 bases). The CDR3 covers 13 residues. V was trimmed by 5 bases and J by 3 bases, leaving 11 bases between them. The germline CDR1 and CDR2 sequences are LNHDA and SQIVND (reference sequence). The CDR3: CASSVGRDYEQYF. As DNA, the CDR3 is TGTGCCAGTAGTGTGGGGCGGGACTACGAGCAGTACTTC. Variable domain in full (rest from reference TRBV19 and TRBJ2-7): DGGITQSPKYLFRKEGQNVTLSCEQNLNHDAMYWYRQDPGQGLRLIYYSQIVNDFQKGDIAEGYSVSREKKESFPLTVTSAQKNPTAFYLCASSVGRDYEQYFGPGTRLTVT.

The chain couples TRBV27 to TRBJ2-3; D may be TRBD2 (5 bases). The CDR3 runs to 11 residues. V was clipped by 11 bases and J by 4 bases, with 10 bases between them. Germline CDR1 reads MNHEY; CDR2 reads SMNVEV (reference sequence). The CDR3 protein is CAVEGPDTQYF. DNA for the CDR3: TGTGCCGTCGAGGGCCCAGATACGCAGTATTTT.

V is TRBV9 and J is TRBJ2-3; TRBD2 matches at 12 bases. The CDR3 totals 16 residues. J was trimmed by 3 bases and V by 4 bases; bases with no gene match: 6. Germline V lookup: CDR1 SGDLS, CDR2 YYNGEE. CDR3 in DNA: TGTGCCAGCAGCCCCCGACTAGCGGGGGTAACAGATACGCAGTATTTT. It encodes CASSPRLAGVTDTQYF.

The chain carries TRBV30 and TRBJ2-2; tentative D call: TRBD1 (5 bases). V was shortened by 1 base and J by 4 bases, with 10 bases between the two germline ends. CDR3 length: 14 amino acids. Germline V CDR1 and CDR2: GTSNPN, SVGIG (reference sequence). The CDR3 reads CAWSALQATGELFF. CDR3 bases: TGTGCCTGGAGTGCCCTACAGGCCACCGGGGAGCTGTTTTTT.

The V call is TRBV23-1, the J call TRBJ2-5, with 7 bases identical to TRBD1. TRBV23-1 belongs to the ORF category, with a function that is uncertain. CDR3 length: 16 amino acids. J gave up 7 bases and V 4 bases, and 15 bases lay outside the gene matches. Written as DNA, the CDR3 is TGCGCCAGCAGTCGACAGACGGGGACAGCCAGGGGGACCCAGTACTTC. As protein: CASSRQTGTARGTQYF.

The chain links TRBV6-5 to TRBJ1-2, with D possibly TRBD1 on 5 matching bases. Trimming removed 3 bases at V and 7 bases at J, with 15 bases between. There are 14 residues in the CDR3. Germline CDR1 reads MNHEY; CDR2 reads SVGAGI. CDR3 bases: TGTGCCAGCAGTTATTACGGTCGGGGGGGTGGCTACACCTTC. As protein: CASSYYGRGGGYTF.

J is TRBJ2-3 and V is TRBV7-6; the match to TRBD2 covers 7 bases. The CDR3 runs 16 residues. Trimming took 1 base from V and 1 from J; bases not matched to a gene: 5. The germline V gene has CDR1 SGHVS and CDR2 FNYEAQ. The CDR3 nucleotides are TGTGCCAGCAGCTTAGTTTGGGGGGGACGCACAGATACGCAGTATTTT. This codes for CASSLVWGGRTDTQYF.

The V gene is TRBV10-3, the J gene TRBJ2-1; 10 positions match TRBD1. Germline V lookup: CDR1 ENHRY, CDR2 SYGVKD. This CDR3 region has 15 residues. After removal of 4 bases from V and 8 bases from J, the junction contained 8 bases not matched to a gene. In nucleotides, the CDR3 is TGTGCCATCAGTGTGGGGGGGACAGGGGTCGATGAGCAGTTCTTC. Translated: CAISVGGTGVDEQFF.

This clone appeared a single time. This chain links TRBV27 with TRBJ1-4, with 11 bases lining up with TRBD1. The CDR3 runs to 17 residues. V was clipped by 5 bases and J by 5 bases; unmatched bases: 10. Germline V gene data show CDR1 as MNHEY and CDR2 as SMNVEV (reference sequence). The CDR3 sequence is CASSTIRTGGANEKLFF. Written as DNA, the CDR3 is TGTGCCAGCAGTACCATTCGGACAGGGGGCGCCAATGAAAAACTGTTTTTT.

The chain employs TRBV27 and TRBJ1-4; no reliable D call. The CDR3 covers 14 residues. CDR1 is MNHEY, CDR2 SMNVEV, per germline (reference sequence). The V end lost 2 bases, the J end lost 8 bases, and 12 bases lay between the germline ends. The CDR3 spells CASSLGGPREKLFF. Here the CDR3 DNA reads TGTGCCAGCAGTTTAGGAGGGCCACGGGAAAAACTGTTTTTT. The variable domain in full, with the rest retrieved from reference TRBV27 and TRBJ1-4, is EAQVTQNPRYLITVTGKKLTVTCSQNMNHEYMSWYRQDPGLGLRQIYYSMNVEVTDKGDVPEGYKVSRKEKRNFPLILESPSPNQTSLYFCASSLGGPREKLFFGSGTQLSVL.

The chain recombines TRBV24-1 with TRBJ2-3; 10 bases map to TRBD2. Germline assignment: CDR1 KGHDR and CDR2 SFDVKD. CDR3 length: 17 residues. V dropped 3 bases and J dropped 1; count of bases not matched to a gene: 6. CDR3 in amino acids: CATSDRRLAGGTDTQYF. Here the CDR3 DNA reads TGTGCCACCAGTGATCGCCGGCTAGCGGGGGGCACAGATACGCAGTATTTT.

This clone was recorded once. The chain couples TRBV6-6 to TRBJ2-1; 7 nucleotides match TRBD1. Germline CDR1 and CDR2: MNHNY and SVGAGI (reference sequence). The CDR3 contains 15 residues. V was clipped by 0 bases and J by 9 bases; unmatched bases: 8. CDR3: CASSYSDRSIGEQFF. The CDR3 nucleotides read TGTGCCAGCAGTTACTCGGACAGGAGCATTGGTGAGCAGTTCTTC.

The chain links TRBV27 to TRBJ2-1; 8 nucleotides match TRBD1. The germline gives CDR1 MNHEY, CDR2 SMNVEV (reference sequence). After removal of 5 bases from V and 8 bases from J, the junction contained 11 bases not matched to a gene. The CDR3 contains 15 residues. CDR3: CASSHRDRQRHEQFF. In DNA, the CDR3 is TGTGCCAGCAGTCACCGGGACAGGCAACGCCATGAGCAGTTCTTC.

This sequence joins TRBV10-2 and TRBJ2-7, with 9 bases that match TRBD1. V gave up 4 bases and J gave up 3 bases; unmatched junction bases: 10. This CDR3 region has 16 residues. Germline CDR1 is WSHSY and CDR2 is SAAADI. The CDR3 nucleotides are TGCGCCAGCAGTGTAAACCGGGACAGGGCCGTCTACGAGCAGTACTTC. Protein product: CASSVNRDRAVYEQYF.

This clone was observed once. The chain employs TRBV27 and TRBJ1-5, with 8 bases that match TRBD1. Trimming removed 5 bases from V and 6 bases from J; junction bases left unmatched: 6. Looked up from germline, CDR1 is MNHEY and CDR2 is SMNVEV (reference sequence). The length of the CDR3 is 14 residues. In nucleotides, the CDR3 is TGTGCCAGCAGTCCTCGACAGGGGTCTCAGCCCCAGCATTTT. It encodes CASSPRQGSQPQHF.

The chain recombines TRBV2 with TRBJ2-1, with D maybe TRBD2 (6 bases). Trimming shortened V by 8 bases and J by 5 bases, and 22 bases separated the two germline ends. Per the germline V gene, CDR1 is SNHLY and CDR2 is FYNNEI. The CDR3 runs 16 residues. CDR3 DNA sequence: TGTGCCAGCTTCGCTAATAAGGGGTGGGGGGACAATGAGCAGTTCTTC. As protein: CASFANKGWGDNEQFF.

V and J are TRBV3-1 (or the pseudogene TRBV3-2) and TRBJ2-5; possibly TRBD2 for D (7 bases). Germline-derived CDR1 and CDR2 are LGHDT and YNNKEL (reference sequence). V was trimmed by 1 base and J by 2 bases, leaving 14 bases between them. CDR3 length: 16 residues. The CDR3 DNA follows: TGTGCCAGCAGCCAAGGTCGGGGGGCATCACAAGAGACCCAGTACTTC. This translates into CASSQGRGASQETQYF.

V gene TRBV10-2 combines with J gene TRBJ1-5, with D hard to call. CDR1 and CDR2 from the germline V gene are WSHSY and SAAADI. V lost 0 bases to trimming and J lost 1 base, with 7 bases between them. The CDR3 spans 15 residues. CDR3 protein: CASSESGGSNQPQHF. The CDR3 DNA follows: TGCGCCAGCAGTGAGTCTGGAGGAAGCAATCAGCCCCAGCATTTT.

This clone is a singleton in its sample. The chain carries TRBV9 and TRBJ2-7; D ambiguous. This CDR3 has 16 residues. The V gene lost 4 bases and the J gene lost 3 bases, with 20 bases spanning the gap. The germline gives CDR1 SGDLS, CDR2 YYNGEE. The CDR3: CASSPYRDPYYYEQYF. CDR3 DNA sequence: TGTGCCAGCAGCCCCTACCGCGACCCCTACTACTACGAGCAGTACTTC. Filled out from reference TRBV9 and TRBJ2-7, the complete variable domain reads DSGVTQTPKHLITATGQRVTLRCSPRSGDLSVYWYQQSLDQGLQFLIQYYNGEERAKGNILERFSAQQFPDLHSELNLSSLELGDSALYFCASSPYRDPYYYEQYFGPGTRLTVT.

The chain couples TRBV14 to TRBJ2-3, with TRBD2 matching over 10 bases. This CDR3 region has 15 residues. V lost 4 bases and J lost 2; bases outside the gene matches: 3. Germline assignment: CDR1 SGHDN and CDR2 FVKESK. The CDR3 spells CASSLAGGITDTQYF. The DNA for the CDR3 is TGTGCCAGCAGCCTAGCGGGGGGTATCACAGATACGCAGTATTTT.

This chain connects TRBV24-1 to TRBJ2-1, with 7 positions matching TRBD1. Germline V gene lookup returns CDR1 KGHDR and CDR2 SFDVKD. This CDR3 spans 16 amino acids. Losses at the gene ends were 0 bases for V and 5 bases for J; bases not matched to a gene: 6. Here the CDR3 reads CATSDLRGGHHNEQFF. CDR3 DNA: TGTGCCACCAGTGATTTGAGAGGGGGCCACCACAATGAGCAGTTCTTC.

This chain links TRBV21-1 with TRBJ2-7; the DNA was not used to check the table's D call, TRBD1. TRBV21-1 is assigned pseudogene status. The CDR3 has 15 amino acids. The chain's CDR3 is CASSSGQGVSYEQYF. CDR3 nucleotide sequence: TGTGCCAGCAGCAGTGGACAGGGGGTCTCCTACGAGCAGTACTTC.

The CDR3 is CATSERTSGGSQETQYF. The CDR3 DNA sequence: TGTGCCACCAGTGAGCGGACTAGCGGGGGGTCCCAAGAGACCCAGTACTTC. This chain joins TRBV24-1 and TRBJ2-5, with 14 bases that match TRBD2. Trimming removed 4 bases from V and 1 base from J; junction bases left unmatched: 4. The CDR3 loop spans 17 amino acids. Germline values: CDR1 KGHDR, CDR2 SFDVKD.

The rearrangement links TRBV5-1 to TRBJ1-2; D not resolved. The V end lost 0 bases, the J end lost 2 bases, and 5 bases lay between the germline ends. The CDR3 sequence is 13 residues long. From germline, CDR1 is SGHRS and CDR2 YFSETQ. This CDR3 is CASSLDRNYGYTF. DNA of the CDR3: TGCGCCAGCAGCTTGGACAGAAACTATGGCTACACCTTC. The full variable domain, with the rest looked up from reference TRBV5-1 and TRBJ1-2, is KAGVTQTPRYLIKTRGQQVTLSCSPISGHRSVSWYQQTPGQGLQFLFEYFSETQRNKGNFPGRFSGRQFSNSRSEMNVSTLELGDSALYLCASSLDRNYGYTFGSGTRLTVV.

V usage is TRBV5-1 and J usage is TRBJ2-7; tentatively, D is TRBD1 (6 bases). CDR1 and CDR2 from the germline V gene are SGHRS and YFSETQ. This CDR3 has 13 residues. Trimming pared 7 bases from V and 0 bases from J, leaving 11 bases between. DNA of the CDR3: TGCGCCAGCGCTCGGGACACCTCCTACGAGCAGTACTTC. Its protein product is CASARDTSYEQYF. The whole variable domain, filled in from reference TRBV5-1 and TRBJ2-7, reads KAGVTQTPRYLIKTRGQQVTLSCSPISGHRSVSWYQQTPGQGLQFLFEYFSETQRNKGNFPGRFSGRQFSNSRSEMNVSTLELGDSALYLCASARDTSYEQYFGPGTRLTVT.

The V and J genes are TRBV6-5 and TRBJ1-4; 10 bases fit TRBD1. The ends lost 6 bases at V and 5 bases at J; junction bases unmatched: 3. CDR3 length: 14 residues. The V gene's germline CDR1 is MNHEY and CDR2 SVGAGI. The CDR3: CASSSDRGNEKLFF. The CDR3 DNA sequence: TGTGCCAGCAGCTCGGACAGGGGGAATGAAAAACTGTTTTTT.